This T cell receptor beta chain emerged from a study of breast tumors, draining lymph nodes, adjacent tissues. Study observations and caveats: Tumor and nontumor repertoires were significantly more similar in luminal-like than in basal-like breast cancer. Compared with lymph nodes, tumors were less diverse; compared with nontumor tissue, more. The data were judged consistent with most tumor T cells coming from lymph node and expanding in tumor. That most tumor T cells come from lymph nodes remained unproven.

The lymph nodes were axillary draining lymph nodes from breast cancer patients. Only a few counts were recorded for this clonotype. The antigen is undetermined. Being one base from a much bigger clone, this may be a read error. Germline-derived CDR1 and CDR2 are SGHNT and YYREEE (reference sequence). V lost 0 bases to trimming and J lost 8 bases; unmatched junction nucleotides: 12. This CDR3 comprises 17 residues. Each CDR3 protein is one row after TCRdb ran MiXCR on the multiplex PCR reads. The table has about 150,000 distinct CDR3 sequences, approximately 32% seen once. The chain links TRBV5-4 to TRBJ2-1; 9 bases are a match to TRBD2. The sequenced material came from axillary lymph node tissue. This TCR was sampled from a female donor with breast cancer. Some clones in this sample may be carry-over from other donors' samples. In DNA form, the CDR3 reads TGTGCCAGCAGCTTGGCCGGGGCGTTAGCGGGGGTAGATGAGCAGTTCTTC. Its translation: CASSLAGALAGVDEQFF.